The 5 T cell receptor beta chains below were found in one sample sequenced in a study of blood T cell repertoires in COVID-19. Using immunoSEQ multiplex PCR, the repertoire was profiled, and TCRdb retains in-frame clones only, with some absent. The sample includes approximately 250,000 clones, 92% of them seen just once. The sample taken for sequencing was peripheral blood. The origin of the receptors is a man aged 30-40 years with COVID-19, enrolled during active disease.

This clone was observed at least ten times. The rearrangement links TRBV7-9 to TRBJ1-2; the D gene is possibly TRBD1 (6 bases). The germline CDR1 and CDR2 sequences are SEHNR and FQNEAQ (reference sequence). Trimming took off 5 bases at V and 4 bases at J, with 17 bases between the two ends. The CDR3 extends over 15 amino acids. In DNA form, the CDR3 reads TGTGCCAGCAGCACCACCGGGACATACATCTATGGCTACACCTTC. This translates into CASSTTGTYIYGYTF.

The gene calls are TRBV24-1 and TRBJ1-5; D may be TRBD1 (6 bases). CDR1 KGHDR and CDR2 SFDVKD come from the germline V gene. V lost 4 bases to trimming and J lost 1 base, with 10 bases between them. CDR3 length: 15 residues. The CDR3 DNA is TGTGCCACCAGTGACCAGGGGATAAGCAATCAGCCCCAGCATTTT. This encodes CATSDQGISNQPQHF.

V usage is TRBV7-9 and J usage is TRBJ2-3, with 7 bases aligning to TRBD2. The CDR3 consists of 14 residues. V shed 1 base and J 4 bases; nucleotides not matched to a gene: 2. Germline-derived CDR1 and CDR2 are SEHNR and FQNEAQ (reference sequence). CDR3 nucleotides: TGTGCCAGCAGCTTAGTGGGGGGGGCAGATACGCAGTATTTT. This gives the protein CASSLVGGADTQYF.

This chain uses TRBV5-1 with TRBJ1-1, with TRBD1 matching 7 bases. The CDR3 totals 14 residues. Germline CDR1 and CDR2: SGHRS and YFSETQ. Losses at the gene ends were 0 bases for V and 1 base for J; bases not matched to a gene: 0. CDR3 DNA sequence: TGCGCCAGCAGCTTGGGGACAGGGAACACTGAAGCTTTCTTT. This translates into CASSLGTGNTEAFF. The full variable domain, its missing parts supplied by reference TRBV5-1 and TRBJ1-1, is KAGVTQTPRYLIKTRGQQVTLSCSPISGHRSVSWYQQTPGQGLQFLFEYFSETQRNKGNFPGRFSGRQFSNSRSEMNVSTLELGDSALYLCASSLGTGNTEAFFGQGTRLTVV.

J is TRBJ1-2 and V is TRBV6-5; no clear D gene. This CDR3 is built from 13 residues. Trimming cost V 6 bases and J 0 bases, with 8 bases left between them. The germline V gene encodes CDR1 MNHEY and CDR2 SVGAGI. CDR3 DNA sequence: TGTGCCAGCAGCCTCAGAACTAACTATGGCTACACCTTC. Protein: CASSLRTNYGYTF.